The 23 T cell receptor beta chains listed next were all sequenced from one sample in a study of a mutant IDH1 vaccine in newly diagnosed glioma listed by TCRdb under 2021. This specimen's time point label, interpreted: baseline, week 1 (first vaccination visit). This sample's treatment or condition label indicates: pre-vaccination baseline after standard-of-care therapy. Preparation of the library involved the immunoSEQ multiplex PCR assay. Entries here come from immuneACCESS through TCRdb and include only in-frame sequences with V and J called. Some clones fail to appear in such tables; in the studies checked, an unresolved V gene covers under half of the shortfall, and the cause of the remainder is unknown. The sample table lists 70,000 or so clones, around 83% of them with a count of one. The ten biggest clones cover over 4% of the sample. Sample: peripheral blood mononuclear cells (PBMCs), taken from a glioma patient treated with radiotherapy, temozolomide or both. The receptors come from a woman aged 18-35 years with glioma. Some clones in this sample may be carry-over from other donors' samples.

The chain joins TRBV10-3 to TRBJ2-7, with 10 bases that match TRBD1. With 10 bases clipped from V and 6 bases from J, the junction kept 9 bases outside the gene matches. The CDR3 runs 13 residues. Looked up from germline, CDR1 is ENHRY and CDR2 is SYGVKD. The CDR3 DNA reads TGTGCCACCGAGGGACAGGGGCTGGGCGAGCAGTACTTC. Its protein product is CATEGQGLGEQYF.

This chain connects TRBV27 to TRBJ2-7; 12 bases align to TRBD1. V shed 4 bases and J 7 bases; nucleotides not matched to a gene: 5. CDR3 length: 14 amino acids. Germline lookup yields CDR1 MNHEY and CDR2 SMNVEV (reference sequence). This CDR3 is CASSSWDRGPEQYF. The CDR3 DNA reads as TGTGCCAGCAGTTCCTGGGACAGGGGGCCTGAGCAGTACTTC.

The chain recombines TRBV28 with TRBJ2-7, with D unresolved. The length of the CDR3 is 10 residues. CDR1 is MDHEN and CDR2 is SYDVKM in the germline V gene. Trimming pared 11 bases from V and 0 bases from J, leaving 5 bases between. CDR3 region: CAPNSYEQYF. CDR3 nucleotide sequence: TGTGCCCCCAACTCCTACGAGCAGTACTTC.

This chain joins TRBV6-6 and TRBJ1-2, with D possibly matching TRBD1 (5 bases). In germline, CDR1 is MNHNY, CDR2 SVGAGI (reference sequence). The CDR3 length is 16 residues. The V end was cut by 0 bases, the J end by 1 base, with 12 bases between. The CDR3 nucleotides are TGTGCCAGCAGTTACTCCGTTCAGGGCGATAACTATGGCTACACCTTC. This translates into CASSYSVQGDNYGYTF.

The rearrangement uses TRBV29-1 and TRBJ2-3; D might be TRBD1 (6 bases). Looked up from germline, CDR1 is SQVTM and CDR2 is ANQGSEA. The CDR3 covers 13 residues. The V end was cut by 7 bases, the J end by 4 bases, with 15 bases between. CDR3 DNA: TGCAGCGGGGGCCAGGGGTCCTCAGATACGCAGTATTTT. It yields the protein CSGGQGSSDTQYF.

The chain recombines TRBV19 with TRBJ2-3; D is perhaps TRBD1 or TRBD2 (5 bases each). The CDR3 covers 12 residues. Germline V gene sequence: CDR1 LNHDA, CDR2 SQIVND (reference sequence). V was cut by 3 bases and J by 12 bases, with 13 bases left in between. CDR3 nucleotide sequence: TGTGCCAGTAGTATGGGGGTAGCCCCACAGTATTTT. It yields the protein CASSMGVAPQYF.

This rearrangement joins TRBV2 to TRBJ1-2; D is ambiguous. The CDR3 extends over 14 amino acids. Per germline, CDR1 SNHLY and CDR2 FYNNEI. Trimming left V 7 bases short and J 3 bases short, with 15 bases between. The CDR3 region is CASTPSAAYYGYTF. CDR3 bases: TGTGCCAGCACCCCCAGTGCGGCCTACTATGGCTACACCTTC.

The chain has TRBV4-1 and TRBJ2-7, with TRBD1 matching 9 bases. The germline CDR1 and CDR2 sequences are MGHRA and YSYEKL. The trim removed 0 bases at V and 1 base at J, leaving 4 bases unmatched. The CDR3 runs to 16 residues. CDR3: CASSQDQGQGSYEQYF. The CDR3 DNA sequence: TGCGCCAGCAGCCAAGATCAAGGACAGGGGTCCTACGAGCAGTACTTC.

The chain has TRBV7-2 and TRBJ1-2, with D perhaps matching TRBD1 (6 bases). CDR3 length equals 15 residues. CDR1 and CDR2 from the germline V gene are SGHTA and FQGNSA. With 1 base removed from V and 5 bases from J, the gap between germline ends came to 14 bases. For the CDR3, the DNA is TGTGCCAGCAGCTTAGAGGCGGGGGGCGAATATGGCTACACCTTC. Translation: CASSLEAGGEYGYTF. The complete variable domain, with remaining parts taken from reference TRBV7-2 and TRBJ1-2, reads GAGVSQSPSNKVTEKGKDVELRCDPISGHTALYWYRQSLGQGLEFLIYFQGNSAPDKSGLPSDRFSAERTGGSVSTLTIQRTQQEDSAVYLCASSLEAGGEYGYTFGSGTRLTVV.

The gene calls are TRBV29-1 and TRBJ2-1; unclear D gene. CDR1 is SQVTM and CDR2 is ANQGSEA in the germline V gene. The CDR3 length is 12 residues. Trimming shortened V by 5 bases and J by 1 base, and 6 bases separated the two germline ends. The CDR3 DNA sequence: TGCAGCGTTCTACAGTCCTACAATGAGCAGTTCTTC. Its protein product is CSVLQSYNEQFF.

This chain joins TRBV27 and TRBJ2-1, with D maybe TRBD2 (6 bases). The CDR3 is 14 residues long. CDR1 MNHEY and CDR2 SMNVEV come from the germline V gene (reference sequence). The V end was cut by 3 bases, the J end by 4 bases, with 10 bases between. CDR3 in DNA: TGTGCCAGCAGTTTGGTTGGGACTTACAATGAGCAGTTCTTC. Its protein is CASSLVGTYNEQFF.

V is TRBV19 and J is TRBJ1-1, with unresolved D. The CDR3 spans 13 residues. V lost 5 bases to trimming and J lost 1 base, with 8 bases between them. CDR1 and CDR2 from the germline V gene are LNHDA and SQIVND (reference sequence). This CDR3 is CASSFRQNTEAFF. Here the CDR3 DNA reads TGTGCCAGTAGTTTCCGTCAGAACACTGAAGCTTTCTTT.

The chain combines TRBV6-6 with TRBJ2-2; D unclear. V was cut by 6 bases and J by 9 bases, with 8 bases left in between. Germline V gene sequence: CDR1 MNHNY, CDR2 SVGAGI (reference sequence). CDR3 length: 11 residues. The CDR3 nucleotides are TGTGCCAGCAGCCCCCTCCGGGAGCTGTTTTTT. Protein sequence: CASSPLRELFF.

The V call is TRBV5-5, the J call TRBJ1-2; 8 nucleotides agree with TRBD1. V shed 3 bases, J shed 13 bases, and the junction held 11 bases outside the gene matches. The CDR3 loop spans 13 amino acids. Germline values: CDR1 SGHKS, CDR2 YYEKEE (reference sequence). The CDR3 DNA follows: TGTGCCAGCAGCTCGCGGGGACAGGTTCTGGGCACCTTC. This gives the protein CASSSRGQVLGTF.

The chain joins TRBV5-6 to TRBJ2-3; 8 nucleotides agree with TRBD2. The CDR3 extends over 17 amino acids. The germline CDR1 and CDR2 sequences are SGHDT and YYEEEE. V trimming: 1 base; J trimming: 1 base; junction bases outside the gene matches: 8. CDR3 residues: CASSLYGPLAGTDTQYF. As DNA, the CDR3 is TGTGCCAGCAGCTTGTACGGTCCACTAGCGGGCACAGATACGCAGTATTTT.

CDR3 bases: TGTGCCAGCAGTCCCCTGATCGTGGGGGACTGGCAGCCCCAGCATTTT. This sequence encodes CASSPLIVGDWQPQHF. V is TRBV27 and J is TRBJ1-5, with a tentative D call TRBD1 (5 bases). Germline V gene lookup returns CDR1 MNHEY and CDR2 SMNVEV (reference sequence). Trimming pared 5 bases from V and 7 bases from J, leaving 21 bases between. The CDR3 has 16 residues.

The rearrangement joins TRBV5-1 to TRBJ2-7, with 12 bases aligning to TRBD2. The V gene end was trimmed by 5 bases and the J gene end by 2 bases; junction bases not matched to a gene: 8. The CDR3 is 16 amino acids. Per germline, CDR1 SGHRS and CDR2 YFSETQ. This CDR3 is CASSLRPSGGAYEQYF. CDR3 DNA: TGCGCCAGCAGTCTTCGCCCTAGCGGGGGGGCCTACGAGCAGTACTTC.

The chain recombines TRBV5-1 with TRBJ1-4, with D unclear. The CDR3 sequence is 16 residues long. CDR1 SGHRS and CDR2 YFSETQ come from the germline V gene. V was cut by 4 bases and J by 0 bases, with 13 bases left in between. The CDR3 nucleotides read TGCGCCAGCAGCCGTGACACTCCCTCAACTAATGAAAAACTGTTTTTT. It codes for CASSRDTPSTNEKLFF.

The rearrangement uses TRBV5-4 and TRBJ2-7; D is uncertain. Germline values: CDR1 SGHNT, CDR2 YYREEE (reference sequence). CDR3 length equals 13 residues. V dropped 0 bases and J dropped 4 bases, with 8 bases sitting between them. Written as DNA, the CDR3 is TGTGCCAGCAGCTTGGCCGGGCAATACGAGCAGTACTTC. It yields the protein CASSLAGQYEQYF.

The chain combines TRBV2 with TRBJ1-1; D might be TRBD1 (6 bases). CDR3 size: 14 residues. Trimming pared 6 bases from V and 2 bases from J, leaving 13 bases between. Germline CDR1 reads SNHLY; CDR2 reads FYNNEI. CDR3 protein: CASRRGGGNTEAFF. The CDR3, as DNA: TGTGCCAGCAGGAGGGGGGGCGGAAACACTGAAGCTTTCTTT.

The V and J genes are TRBV4-1 and TRBJ2-3; D unclear. The CDR3 extends over 15 amino acids. V shed 2 bases and J shed 2 bases, with 11 bases lying between them. Germline lookup yields CDR1 MGHRA and CDR2 YSYEKL. CDR3 residues: CASSQRLSPTDTQYF. CDR3 in DNA: TGCGCCAGCAGCCAACGATTGTCGCCCACAGATACGCAGTATTTT.

This clone was picked up a small number of times. This chain links TRBV30 with TRBJ1-1; D possibly corresponds to TRBD1 (5 bases). V shed 2 bases and J shed 5 bases, with 12 bases lying between them. Germline V gene data show CDR1 as GTSNPN and CDR2 as SVGIG (reference sequence). The CDR3 is 13 amino acids. The DNA for the CDR3 is TGTGCCTGGAGTACGGGGCTGGGGACTGAAGCTTTCTTT. Protein product: CAWSTGLGTEAFF.

The rearrangement links TRBV6-1 to TRBJ1-5; TRBD1 agrees at 8 bases. V lost 2 bases to trimming and J lost 5 bases; unmatched junction nucleotides: 2. The CDR3 contains 14 residues. Germline CDR1 is MNHNS and CDR2 is SASEGT. As DNA, the CDR3 is TGTGCCAGCAGTGAACAGGGGGCGGATCAGCCCCAGCATTTT. It yields the protein CASSEQGADQPQHF.